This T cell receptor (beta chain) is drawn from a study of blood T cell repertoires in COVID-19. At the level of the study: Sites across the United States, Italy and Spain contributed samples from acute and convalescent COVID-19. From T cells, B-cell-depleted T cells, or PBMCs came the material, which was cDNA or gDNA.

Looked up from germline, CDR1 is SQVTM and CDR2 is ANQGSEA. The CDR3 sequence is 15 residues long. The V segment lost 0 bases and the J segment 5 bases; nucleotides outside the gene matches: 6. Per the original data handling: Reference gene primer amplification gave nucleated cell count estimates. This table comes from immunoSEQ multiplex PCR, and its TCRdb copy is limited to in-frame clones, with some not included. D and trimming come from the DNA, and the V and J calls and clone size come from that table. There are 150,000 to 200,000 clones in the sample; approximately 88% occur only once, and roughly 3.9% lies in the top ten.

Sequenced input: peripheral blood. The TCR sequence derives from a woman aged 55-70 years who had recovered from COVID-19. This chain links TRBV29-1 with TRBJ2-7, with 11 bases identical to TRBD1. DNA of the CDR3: TGCAGCGTTGAAGAGTGGGACAGGGGGAGGGACGAGCAGTACTTC. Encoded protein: CSVEEWDRGRDEQYF.